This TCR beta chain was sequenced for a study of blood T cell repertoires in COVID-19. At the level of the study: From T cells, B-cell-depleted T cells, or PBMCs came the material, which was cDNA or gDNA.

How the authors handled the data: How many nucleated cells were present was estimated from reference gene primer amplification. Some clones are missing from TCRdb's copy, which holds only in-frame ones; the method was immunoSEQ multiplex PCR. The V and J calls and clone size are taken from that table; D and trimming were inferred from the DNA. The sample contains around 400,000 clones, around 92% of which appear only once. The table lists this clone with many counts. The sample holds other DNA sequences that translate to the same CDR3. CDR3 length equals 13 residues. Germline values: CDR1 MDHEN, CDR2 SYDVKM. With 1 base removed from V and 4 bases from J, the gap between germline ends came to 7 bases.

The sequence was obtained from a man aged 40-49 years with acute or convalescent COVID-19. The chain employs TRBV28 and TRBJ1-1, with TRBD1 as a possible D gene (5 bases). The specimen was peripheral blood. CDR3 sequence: CASSLYRGTEAFF. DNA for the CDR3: TGTGCCAGCAGTTTATATAGGGGCACTGAAGCTTTCTTT.